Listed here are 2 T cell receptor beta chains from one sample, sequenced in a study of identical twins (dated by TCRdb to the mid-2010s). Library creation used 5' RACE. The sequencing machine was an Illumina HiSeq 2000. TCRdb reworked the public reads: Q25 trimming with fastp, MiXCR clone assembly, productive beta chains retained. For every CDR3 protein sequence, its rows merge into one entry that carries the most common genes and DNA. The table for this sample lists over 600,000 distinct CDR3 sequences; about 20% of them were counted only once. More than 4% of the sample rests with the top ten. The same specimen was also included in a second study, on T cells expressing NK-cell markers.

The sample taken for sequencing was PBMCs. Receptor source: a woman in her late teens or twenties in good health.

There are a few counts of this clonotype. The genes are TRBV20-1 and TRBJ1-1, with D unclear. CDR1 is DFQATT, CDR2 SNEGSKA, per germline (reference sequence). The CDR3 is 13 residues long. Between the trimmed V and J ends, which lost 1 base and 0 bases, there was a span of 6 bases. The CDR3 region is CSARGDLNTEAFF. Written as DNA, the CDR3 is TGCAGTGCTAGAGGTGACTTGAACACTGAAGCTTTCTTT.

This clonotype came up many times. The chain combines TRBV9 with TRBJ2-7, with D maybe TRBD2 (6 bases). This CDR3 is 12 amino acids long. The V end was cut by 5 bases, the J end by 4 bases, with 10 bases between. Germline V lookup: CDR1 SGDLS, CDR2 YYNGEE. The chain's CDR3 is CASSVGGYEQYF. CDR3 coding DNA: TGTGCCAGCAGTGTTGGAGGGTACGAGCAGTACTTC.